This entry features one T cell receptor beta chain sequence. The CDR3 extends over 17 amino acids. The data were taken from a study of blood T cell repertoires in COVID-19. Some clones are missing from TCRdb's copy, which holds only in-frame ones; the method was immunoSEQ multiplex PCR. Of a few hundred thousand clones listed, roughly 85% are singletons. Sample: peripheral blood. This receptor was obtained from a man in his fifties or sixties with active or convalescent COVID-19. The rearrangement joins TRBV1 to TRBJ2-7; the tabulated D call, TRBD2, remains unverified against the DNA. TRBV1 is deemed a pseudogene. CDR3 nucleotides: TGCACCAGCAGCCAACCCACGACTAGGTTTACCTCCTACGAGCAGTACTTC. The encoded protein is CTSSQPTTRFTSYEQYF.